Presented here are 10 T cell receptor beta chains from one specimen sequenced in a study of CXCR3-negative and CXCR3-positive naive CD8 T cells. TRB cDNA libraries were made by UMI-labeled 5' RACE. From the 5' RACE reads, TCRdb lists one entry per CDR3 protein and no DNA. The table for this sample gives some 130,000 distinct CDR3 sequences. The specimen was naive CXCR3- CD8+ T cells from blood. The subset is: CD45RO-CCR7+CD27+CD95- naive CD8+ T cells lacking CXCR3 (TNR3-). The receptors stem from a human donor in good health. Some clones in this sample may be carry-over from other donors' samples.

CDR3 sequence reads: CASSQRTTGVANEKLFF. The rearrangement joins TRBV4-1 to TRBJ1-4; checking the TCRdb D call of TRBD1 is not possible without DNA. CDR1 is MGHRA, CDR2 YSYEKL, per germline. The CDR3 extends over 17 amino acids.

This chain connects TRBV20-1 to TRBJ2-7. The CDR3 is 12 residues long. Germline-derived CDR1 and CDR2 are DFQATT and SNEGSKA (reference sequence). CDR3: CSADESPYEQYF.

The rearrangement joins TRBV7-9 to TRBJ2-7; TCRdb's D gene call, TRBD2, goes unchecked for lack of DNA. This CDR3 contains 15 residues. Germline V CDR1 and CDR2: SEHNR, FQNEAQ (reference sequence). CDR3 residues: CASSSPTSGGNEQYF.

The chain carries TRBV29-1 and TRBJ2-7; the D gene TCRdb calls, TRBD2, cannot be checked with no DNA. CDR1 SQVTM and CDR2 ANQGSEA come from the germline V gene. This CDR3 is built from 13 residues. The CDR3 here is CSATGTVTYEQYF.

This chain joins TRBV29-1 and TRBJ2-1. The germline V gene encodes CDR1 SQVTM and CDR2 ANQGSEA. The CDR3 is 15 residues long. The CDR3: CSVEGSAGSYNEQFF.

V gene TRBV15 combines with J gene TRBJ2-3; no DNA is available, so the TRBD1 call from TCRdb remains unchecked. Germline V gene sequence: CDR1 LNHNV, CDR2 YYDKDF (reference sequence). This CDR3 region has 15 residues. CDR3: CATSQTRSRADTQYF.

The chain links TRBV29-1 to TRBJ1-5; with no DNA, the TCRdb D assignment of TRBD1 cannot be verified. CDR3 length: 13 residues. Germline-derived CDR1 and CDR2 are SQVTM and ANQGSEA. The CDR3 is CSVASGAGQPQHF. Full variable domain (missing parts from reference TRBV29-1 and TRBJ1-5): SAVISQKPSRDICQRGTSLTIQCQVDSQVTMMFWYRQQPGQSLTLIATANQGSEATYESGFVIDKFPISRPNLTFSTLTVSNMSPEDSSIYLCSVASGAGQPQHFGDGTRLSIL.

The CDR3 here is CASSFIIRGTGTEAFF. The V gene is TRBV7-6, the J gene TRBJ1-1; TCRdb's D call of TRBD1 is untestable without DNA. Germline CDR1 SGHVS, CDR2 FNYEAQ. This CDR3 region has 16 residues.

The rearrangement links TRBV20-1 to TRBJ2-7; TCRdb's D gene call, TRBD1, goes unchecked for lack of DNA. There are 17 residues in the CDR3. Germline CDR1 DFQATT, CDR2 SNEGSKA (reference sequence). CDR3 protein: CSARDLEVTGETYEQYF.

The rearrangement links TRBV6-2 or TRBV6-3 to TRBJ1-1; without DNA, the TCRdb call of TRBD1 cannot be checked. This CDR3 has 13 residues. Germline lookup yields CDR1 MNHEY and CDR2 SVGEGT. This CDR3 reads CASSRGENTEAFF.